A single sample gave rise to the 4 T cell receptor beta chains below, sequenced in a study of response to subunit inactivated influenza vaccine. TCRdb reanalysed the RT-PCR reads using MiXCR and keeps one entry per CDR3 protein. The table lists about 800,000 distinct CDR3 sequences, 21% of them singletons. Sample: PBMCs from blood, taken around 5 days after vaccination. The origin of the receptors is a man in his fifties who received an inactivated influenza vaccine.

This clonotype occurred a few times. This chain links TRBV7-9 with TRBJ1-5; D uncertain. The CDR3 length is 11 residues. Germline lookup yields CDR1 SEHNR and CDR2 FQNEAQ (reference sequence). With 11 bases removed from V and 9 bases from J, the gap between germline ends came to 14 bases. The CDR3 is CAPTSGWPQHF. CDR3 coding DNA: TGTGCCCCCACTAGCGGGTGGCCCCAGCATTTT.

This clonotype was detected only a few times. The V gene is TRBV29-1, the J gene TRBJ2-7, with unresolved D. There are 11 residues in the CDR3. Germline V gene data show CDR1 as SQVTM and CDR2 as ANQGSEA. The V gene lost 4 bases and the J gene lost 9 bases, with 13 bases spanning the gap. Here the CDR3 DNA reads TGCAGCGTTGGGGCGTCTGGTCGGCAGTACTTC. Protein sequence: CSVGASGRQYF.

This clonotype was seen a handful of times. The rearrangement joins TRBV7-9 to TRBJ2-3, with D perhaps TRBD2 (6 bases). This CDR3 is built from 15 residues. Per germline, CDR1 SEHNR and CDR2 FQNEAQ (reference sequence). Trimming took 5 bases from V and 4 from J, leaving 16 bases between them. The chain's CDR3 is CASSPPPGRPDTQYF. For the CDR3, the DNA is TGTGCCAGCAGCCCCCCTCCGGGGAGGCCAGATACGCAGTATTTT.

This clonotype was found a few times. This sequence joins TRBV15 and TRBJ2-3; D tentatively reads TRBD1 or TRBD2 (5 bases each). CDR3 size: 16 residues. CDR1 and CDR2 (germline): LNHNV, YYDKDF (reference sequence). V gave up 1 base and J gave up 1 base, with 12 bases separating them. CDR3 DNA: TGTGCCACCAGCAGAGGCTCGGGGCTAGGCACAGATACGCAGTATTTT. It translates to CATSRGSGLGTDTQYF.